These 8 T cell receptor beta chains came from one sample sequenced in a study of T-cell reconstitution after alpha-beta-depleted transplantation in children. Unique molecular identifiers were incorporated into the prepared TCRbeta library. One entry per CDR3 protein, called by TCRdb with MiXCR from the PCR reads. The data hold approximately 400,000 distinct CDR3 sequences, with under 13% observed a single time. The input for sequencing was PBMCs from the stem cell graft donor, taken from the stem cell graft. The receptors come from a human donor who donated a stem cell graft to a child with acute myeloid leukemia.

This clonotype was detected a few times. V is TRBV2 and J is TRBJ2-3, with 7 positions matching TRBD1. Germline values: CDR1 SNHLY, CDR2 FYNNEI. This CDR3 has 15 residues. Germline trimming cut 6 bases from V and 0 bases from J; bases unmatched to any gene: 6. CDR3 sequence: CASSWTGASTDTQYF. The DNA for the CDR3 is TGTGCCAGCAGCTGGACAGGCGCCAGCACAGATACGCAGTATTTT.

This rearrangement joins TRBV6-4 to TRBJ2-1; TRBD1 agrees at 10 bases. CDR1 and CDR2 (germline): MRHNA, SNTAGT. Trimming cost V 6 bases and J 9 bases; bases outside gene matches: 5. This CDR3 contains 13 residues. The CDR3 loop is CASRGTGAGEQFF. The CDR3 DNA sequence: TGTGCCAGCAGAGGGACAGGGGCCGGTGAGCAGTTCTTC.

The rearrangement links TRBV12-3 or TRBV12-4 to TRBJ1-1; tentative D call: TRBD1 (5 bases). V was cut by 2 bases and J by 3 bases, with 13 bases left in between. This CDR3 contains 15 residues. The CDR3 bases are TGTGCCAGCAGTTTATCTAGGACACCAGACACTGAAGCTTTCTTT. Amino acids: CASSLSRTPDTEAFF.

In this sample, this clonotype turned up a few times. This chain links TRBV5-1 with TRBJ1-2; maybe TRBD1 (6 bases). Between the trimmed V and J ends, which lost 3 bases and 1 base, there was a span of 16 bases. This CDR3 has 16 residues. Germline-derived CDR1 and CDR2 are SGHRS and YFSETQ. CDR3 DNA: TGCGCCAGCAGCTGGGACACGGGTTCGTTTAACTATGGCTACACCTTC. This sequence encodes CASSWDTGSFNYGYTF.

This clonotype was recorded at least ten times. The V call is TRBV20-1, the J call TRBJ2-7; possible D gene TRBD1, 6 bases. This CDR3 has 13 residues. In germline, CDR1 is DFQATT, CDR2 SNEGSKA (reference sequence). Trimming left V 2 bases short and J 0 bases short, with 8 bases between. CDR3 bases: TGCAGTGCTAGAAGGGGGAGCTCCTACGAGCAGTACTTC. Translated: CSARRGSSYEQYF.

The chain recombines TRBV10-3 with TRBJ2-3; a possible D gene is TRBD1 (6 bases). Looked up from germline, CDR1 is ENHRY and CDR2 is SYGVKD. The CDR3 spans 14 residues. Trimming took off 10 bases at V and 4 bases at J, with 18 bases between the two ends. CDR3 protein: CATSGARGADTQYF. CDR3 bases: TGTGCCACCTCAGGGGCCCGAGGGGCAGATACGCAGTATTTT.

V usage is TRBV7-2 and J usage is TRBJ1-4, with a possible D match to TRBD1 (6 bases). V gave up 1 base and J gave up 3 bases, with 12 bases separating them. The germline CDR1 and CDR2 sequences are SGHTA and FQGNSA. This CDR3 region has 16 residues. The CDR3 nucleotides read TGTGCCAGCAGCTTAGATGGGGGGCGCCCTAATGAAAAACTGTTTTTT. This translates into CASSLDGGRPNEKLFF.

This chain connects TRBV7-9 to TRBJ1-2, with D perhaps matching TRBD1 (6 bases). Germline CDR1 is SEHNR and CDR2 is FQNEAQ (reference sequence). Trimming removed 9 bases from V and 1 base from J, with 15 bases in between. The CDR3 covers 14 residues. The CDR3 nucleotides read TGTGCCAGTACCGGAACAGGGAATAACTATGGCTACACCTTC. The encoded protein is CASTGTGNNYGYTF.